This T cell receptor (beta chain) was sequenced for a study of cytomegalovirus exposure and HLA in healthy donors. The study, taken as a whole, reports: The authors listed 180 or so TCR beta chains as cytomegalovirus-associated.

Sequencing used immunoSEQ multiplex PCR; TCRdb keeps in-frame clones, though not all of them. The table records around 180,000 clones, around 86% of them present only once. About this clone itself: Its antigen is currently unknown.

This CDR3 has 16 amino acids. V lost 1 base and J lost 6; bases outside the gene matches: 6. Germline CDR1 is LNHNV and CDR2 is YYDKDF (reference sequence). The sequenced sample was PBMCs. V and J are TRBV15 and TRBJ1-4; 9 bases are a match to TRBD1. This clonotype was sampled from a woman aged 18 to 35 in good health and CMV-seronegative. The CDR3 here is CATSRGVDRGDEKLFF. As DNA, the CDR3 is TGTGCCACCAGCAGAGGTGTCGACAGGGGGGATGAAAAACTGTTTTTT.